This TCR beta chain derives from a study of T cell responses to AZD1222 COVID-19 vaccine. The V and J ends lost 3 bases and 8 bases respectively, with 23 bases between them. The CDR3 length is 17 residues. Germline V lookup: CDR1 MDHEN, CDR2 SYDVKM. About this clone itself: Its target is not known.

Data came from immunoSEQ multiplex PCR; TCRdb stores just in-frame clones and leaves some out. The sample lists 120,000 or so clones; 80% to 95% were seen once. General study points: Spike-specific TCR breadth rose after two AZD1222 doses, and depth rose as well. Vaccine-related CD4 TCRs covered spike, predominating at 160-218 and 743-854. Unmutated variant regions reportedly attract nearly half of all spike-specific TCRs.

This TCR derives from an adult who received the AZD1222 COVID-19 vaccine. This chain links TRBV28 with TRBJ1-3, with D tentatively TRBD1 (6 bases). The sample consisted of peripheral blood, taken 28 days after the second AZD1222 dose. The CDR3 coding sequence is TGTGCCAGCAGTTTCAATTCACTGGGTCAGGGGATGGACACCATATATTTT. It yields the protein CASSFNSLGQGMDTIYF.